Below, one TCR beta chain is given with its context. The entry originates in a study of control samples from healthy donors and cancer patients. The V end lost 3 bases, the J end lost 8 bases, and 14 bases lay between the germline ends. The CDR3 has 13 residues. Looked up from germline, CDR1 is SGHRS and CDR2 is YFSETQ. Clones were sequenced by immunoSEQ multiplex PCR, and TCRdb holds only the in-frame ones, with some missing. The data hold tens of thousands of clones, with more than 75% observed a single time. The receptor comes from a man aged 45-65 years in good health. The chain links TRBV5-1 to TRBJ1-2; D is unclear. The sample taken for sequencing was blood. Here the CDR3 reads CASSSTGERGYTF. The CDR3 DNA sequence: TGCGCCAGCAGCTCGACCGGGGAACGAGGCTACACCTTC.